This entry lists 17 T cell receptor beta chains sequenced from one sample in a study of CD8 T cells in Susac syndrome. cDNA came from 0.5 to 1 ug RNA primed by random hexamers. From the immunoSEQ multiplex PCR reads, TCRdb called clonotypes with MiXCR, one entry per CDR3 protein. The sample lists some 110,000 distinct CDR3 sequences; approximately 94% were seen once. Sequenced sample: CD8+ T cells from PBMCs. The receptors come from a human donor with Susac syndrome.

V usage is TRBV7-9 and J usage is TRBJ2-1; D not certain. This CDR3 spans 13 amino acids. V lost 0 bases to trimming and J lost 9 bases, with 9 bases between them. Germline V gene data show CDR1 as SEHNR and CDR2 as FQNEAQ (reference sequence). CDR3 sequence (DNA): TGTGCCAGCAGCTTAGCCGACACTTTTGAGCAGTTCTTC. It specifies CASSLADTFEQFF.

The J gene is TRBJ1-2, the V gene TRBV5-4, with a tentative D call TRBD1 (5 bases). V was cut by 4 bases and J by 0 bases, with 13 bases left in between. The CDR3 runs to 15 residues. Germline-derived CDR1 and CDR2 are SGHNT and YYREEE (reference sequence). The CDR3 bases are TGTGCCAGCAGCGTGCCAAGAGGGGCTAACTATGGCTACACCTTC. Its protein product is CASSVPRGANYGYTF.

The chain couples TRBV5-6 to TRBJ2-1; D uncertain. V was shortened by 2 bases and J by 5 bases, with 5 bases between the two germline ends. This CDR3 has 12 residues. Germline assignment: CDR1 SGHDT and CDR2 YYEEEE. This CDR3 is CASSFSDNEQFF. In DNA, the CDR3 is TGTGCCAGCAGCTTCTCGGACAATGAGCAGTTCTTC.

This chain joins TRBV27 and TRBJ2-5; TRBD1 matches 8 bases. Germline trimming cut 6 bases from V and 5 bases from J; bases unmatched to any gene: 8. The CDR3 contains 14 residues. Per the germline V gene, CDR1 is MNHEY and CDR2 is SMNVEV (reference sequence). The CDR3 reads CASSFRGLQETQYF. The CDR3 DNA reads TGTGCCAGCAGCTTCAGGGGGCTTCAGGAGACCCAGTACTTC.

V usage is TRBV9 and J usage is TRBJ1-2; 9 bases are shared with TRBD1. This CDR3 region has 12 residues. CDR1 SGDLS and CDR2 YYNGEE come from the germline V gene. Trimming at V came to 2 bases and at J to 12 bases, leaving 5 bases not matched to a gene. The CDR3 loop reads CASSVGNRGHTF. The DNA of the CDR3 is TGTGCCAGCAGCGTCGGAAACAGGGGGCACACCTTC.

This chain links TRBV13 with TRBJ2-2, with TRBD2 matching over 13 bases. CDR3 size: 15 residues. V shed 5 bases and J 8 bases; nucleotides not matched to a gene: 5. The germline V gene has CDR1 PRHDT and CDR2 FYEKMQ (reference sequence). The CDR3 DNA follows: TGTGCCAGCAGCGTGACTAGCGGGAGGTCTGGGGAGCTGTTTTTT. As protein: CASSVTSGRSGELFF.

The CDR3 sequence: CASSQNLNQPQHF. Written as DNA, the CDR3 is TGCGCCAGCAGCCAAAATCTTAATCAGCCCCAGCATTTT. The chain is built from TRBV4-3 and TRBJ1-5, with unresolved D. CDR3 size: 13 residues. The germline V and J ends were trimmed by 2 bases and 4 bases, with 6 bases remaining between them. The V gene's germline CDR1 is LGHNA and CDR2 YSLEER.

The rearrangement joins TRBV5-6 to TRBJ2-3, with D perhaps matching TRBD2 (6 bases). The CDR3 has 20 residues. The V end was cut by 6 bases, the J end by 1 base, with 30 bases between. CDR1 SGHDT and CDR2 YYEEEE come from the germline V gene. The CDR3 sequence is CASTPWGPRRTGVGTDTQYF. The DNA of the CDR3 is TGTGCCAGCACCCCGTGGGGTCCGCGCCGGACGGGGGTCGGCACAGATACGCAGTATTTT. Using reference TRBV5-6 and TRBJ2-3 for the parts outside the CDR3, the full variable domain is DAGVTQSPTHLIKTRGQQVTLRCSPKSGHDTVSWYQQALGQGPQFIFQYYEEEERQRGNFPDRFSGHQFPNYSSELNVNALLLGDSALYLCASTPWGPRRTGVGTDTQYFGPGTRLTVL.

The rearrangement links TRBV15 to TRBJ2-7, with D tentatively TRBD1 (6 bases). V was clipped by 2 bases and J by 2 bases, with 10 bases between them. This CDR3 comprises 14 residues. Germline V gives CDR1 LNHNV, CDR2 YYDKDF (reference sequence). The CDR3 sequence: CATSRNPGAYEQYF. The CDR3 coding sequence is TGTGCCACCAGCAGAAACCCAGGGGCCTACGAGCAGTACTTC.

In its sample, this clonotype was seen once. The V gene is TRBV15, the J gene TRBJ2-1, with 9 bases matching TRBD2. The CDR3 is 17 residues long. V trimming: 3 bases; J trimming: 6 bases; junction bases outside the gene matches: 12. Germline loops: CDR1 LNHNV, CDR2 YYDKDF (reference sequence). This chain's CDR3 is CATSSPSGGGAGNEQFF. The DNA of the CDR3 is TGTGCCACCAGCAGTCCTTCGGGCGGGGGGGCTGGCAATGAGCAGTTCTTC.

The chain recombines TRBV6-2 or TRBV6-3 with TRBJ2-1; D assignment may be TRBD1 or TRBD2 (5 bases each). The CDR3 covers 13 residues. V was trimmed by 2 bases and J by 8 bases, leaving 10 bases between them. CDR1 and CDR2 from the germline V gene are MNHEY and SVGEGT. The CDR3 region has the DNA TGTGCCAGCAGTTACCCCGTGGGGGATGAGCAGTTCTTC. As protein: CASSYPVGDEQFF.

This clonotype showed up just once. The chain combines TRBV5-6 with TRBJ2-1; the D gene is possibly TRBD1 (5 bases). Germline V gives CDR1 SGHDT, CDR2 YYEEEE. V was pared by 0 bases and J by 2 bases, with 12 bases between. The CDR3 has 16 amino acids. The CDR3 bases are TGTGCCAGCAGCTTGGCAAGGCAGGGCCCCTACAATGAGCAGTTCTTC. Protein: CASSLARQGPYNEQFF. Complete variable domain (other parts from reference TRBV5-6 and TRBJ2-1): DAGVTQSPTHLIKTRGQQVTLRCSPKSGHDTVSWYQQALGQGPQFIFQYYEEEERQRGNFPDRFSGHQFPNYSSELNVNALLLGDSALYLCASSLARQGPYNEQFFGPGTRLTVL.

The chain carries TRBV10-2 and TRBJ1-2; tentative D call: TRBD1 (6 bases). CDR1 and CDR2 from the germline V gene are WSHSY and SAAADI. This CDR3 region has 14 residues. Trimming shortened V by 3 bases and J by 2 bases, and 10 bases separated the two germline ends. DNA for the CDR3: TGCGCCAGCAGTGATACAGGGATAAACTATGGCTACACCTTC. This gives the protein CASSDTGINYGYTF.

The CDR3: CASSPGQGASWGYTF. The CDR3 coding sequence is TGTGCCAGCAGCCCCGGACAGGGGGCTAGTTGGGGCTACACCTTC. The V call is TRBV9, the J call TRBJ1-2; 11 bases map to TRBD1. The CDR3 totals 15 residues. Per germline, CDR1 SGDLS and CDR2 YYNGEE. Losses at the gene ends were 4 bases for V and 8 bases for J; bases not matched to a gene: 10.

The rearrangement joins TRBV13 to TRBJ2-7; D is perhaps TRBD1 (6 bases). The CDR3 loop spans 13 amino acids. Per germline, CDR1 PRHDT and CDR2 FYEKMQ (reference sequence). The germline V and J ends were trimmed by 4 bases and 5 bases, with 12 bases remaining between them. The CDR3 DNA follows: TGTGCCAGCAGCTCCTCTACAGGGAACGAGCAGTACTTC. This translates into CASSSSTGNEQYF. Variable domain in full (rest from reference TRBV13 and TRBJ2-7): AAGVIQSPRHLIKEKRETATLKCYPIPRHDTVYWYQQGPGQDPQFLISFYEKMQSDKGSIPDRFSAQQFSDYHSELNMSSLELGDSALYFCASSSSTGNEQYFGPGTRLTVT.

Here the CDR3 DNA reads TGTGCCAGCAGTGAAGGACCTAACAATGAGCAGTTCTTC. Translation gives CASSEGPNNEQFF. This chain joins TRBV6-1 and TRBJ2-1; D gene ambiguous. CDR1 is MNHNS, CDR2 SASEGT, per germline. The CDR3 consists of 13 residues. Trimming cost V 1 base and J 5 bases, with 6 bases left between them.

This rearrangement joins TRBV11-2 to TRBJ2-6, with D tentatively TRBD2 (5 bases). The CDR3 has 19 amino acids. V was trimmed by 3 bases and J by 2 bases, leaving 20 bases between them. The V gene's germline CDR1 is SGHAT and CDR2 FQNNGV. CDR3 protein: CASSFEGSIGAAGANVLTF. The CDR3 DNA reads as TGTGCCAGCAGCTTTGAGGGTTCCATAGGAGCGGCTGGGGCCAACGTCCTGACTTTC.